This entry lists 17 T cell receptor beta chains sequenced from one sample in a study of T cell responses to AZD1222 COVID-19 vaccine (TCRdb year 2021). The sample's time point label, in plain terms: baseline before first vaccination. Library preparation was by the immunoSEQ multiplex PCR assay. TCRdb re-hosts the immuneACCESS table, in-frame sequences only. Its copies lack some clones; in the studies checked, an unresolved V gene accounts for under half of them, and the cause for the rest is not known. This sample has roughly 180,000 clones in its table, and 80% to 90% of those were observed once. Together, the top ten hold 6% to 8% of the sample. The sequencing used peripheral blood, collected on day 0 of AZD1222 vaccination. The receptors here all came from an adult in good health.

The V gene is TRBV5-4, the J gene TRBJ2-5; maybe TRBD2 (5 bases). Germline V gives CDR1 SGHNT, CDR2 YYREEE (reference sequence). V was pared by 4 bases and J by 2 bases, with 15 bases between. CDR3 length equals 15 residues. The CDR3 spells CASSPVLGVQETQYF. The CDR3 region has the DNA TGTGCCAGCAGCCCGGTACTAGGCGTTCAAGAGACCCAGTACTTC.

This clone came up once. The chain carries TRBV3-1 (or the pseudogene TRBV3-2) and TRBJ1-1; 8 bases match TRBD1. CDR1 is LGHDT and CDR2 is YNNKEL in the germline V gene (reference sequence). The CDR3 is 15 residues long. Trimming at V came to 3 bases and at J to 4 bases, leaving 7 bases not matched to a gene. The DNA for the CDR3 is TGTGCCAGCAGCCATGTCACCACAGGGGGCACTGAAGCTTTCTTT. This encodes CASSHVTTGGTEAFF.

This clone was observed once. The rearrangement joins TRBV9 to TRBJ2-5; 14 bases agree with TRBD2. The CDR3 totals 16 residues. Trimming at V came to 4 bases and at J to 5 bases, leaving 7 bases not matched to a gene. Germline values: CDR1 SGDLS, CDR2 YYNGEE. The CDR3 loop is CASSLGTSGGGETQYF. CDR3 nucleotide sequence: TGTGCCAGCAGCTTGGGGACTAGCGGGGGTGGGGAGACCCAGTACTTC.

This chain joins TRBV19 and TRBJ2-1, with 8 bases identical to TRBD2. V dropped 3 bases and J dropped 9; count of bases not matched to a gene: 10. This CDR3 comprises 15 residues. CDR1 is LNHDA, CDR2 SQIVND, per germline (reference sequence). CDR3 region: CASSILAGGFREQFF. The CDR3 region has the DNA TGTGCCAGTAGTATTCTGGCGGGGGGTTTTCGTGAGCAGTTCTTC.

The chain is built from TRBV4-1 and TRBJ1-5, with a tentative D call TRBD1 (5 bases). Trimming took 0 bases from V and 5 from J, leaving 11 bases between them. The CDR3 consists of 15 residues. Germline V gene lookup returns CDR1 MGHRA and CDR2 YSYEKL. The CDR3 loop reads CASSQDWGDHQPQHF. CDR3 in DNA: TGCGCCAGCAGCCAAGATTGGGGGGATCATCAGCCCCAGCATTTT.

V is TRBV2 and J is TRBJ2-2, with D perhaps TRBD1 (7 bases). CDR1 and CDR2 (germline): SNHLY, FYNNEI. Deletions cut 8 bases from V and 6 bases from J, with 22 bases between. The length of the CDR3 is 16 residues. The chain's CDR3 is CASGYPRQGGSGELFF. CDR3 bases: TGTGCCAGCGGTTACCCCCGGCAGGGGGGATCCGGGGAGCTGTTTTTT.

The chain carries TRBV29-1 and TRBJ2-6; D remains ambiguous. The ends were cut back, 3 bases at V and 6 bases at J, with 15 bases in the middle. From germline, CDR1 is SQVTM and CDR2 ANQGSEA. This CDR3 is built from 15 residues. CDR3 in DNA: TGCAGCGTTGAGTATACAGTGGGCGCGGCCAACGTCCTGACTTTC. Translating it yields CSVEYTVGAANVLTF.

The CDR3 nucleotides read TGTGCCAGCATTATCAGGGTTCAAGAGACCCAGTACTTC. Translating gives CASIIRVQETQYF. The chain is built from TRBV6-5 and TRBJ2-5; tentatively, D is TRBD1 (5 bases). The V end was cut by 7 bases, the J end by 2 bases, with 11 bases between. CDR1 and CDR2 from the germline V gene are MNHEY and SVGAGI. CDR3 length equals 13 residues.

The chain uses TRBV19 and TRBJ2-7; tentative D call: TRBD1 (6 bases). The CDR3 has 13 amino acids. V dropped 10 bases and J dropped 6 bases, with 19 bases sitting between them. Germline lookup yields CDR1 LNHDA and CDR2 SQIVND (reference sequence). The DNA for the CDR3 is TGTGCCACCGGAACAGGGCCTTTTACCGAGCAGTACTTC. It is translated as CATGTGPFTEQYF.

The V gene is TRBV5-4, the J gene TRBJ2-1, with D possibly being TRBD1 or TRBD2 (6 bases each). The V end lost 4 bases, the J end lost 4 bases, and 15 bases lay between the germline ends. This CDR3 contains 15 residues. The germline gives CDR1 SGHNT, CDR2 YYREEE (reference sequence). CDR3: CASSLDRGGYNEQFF. CDR3 DNA: TGTGCCAGCAGCCTGGACAGAGGGGGGTACAATGAGCAGTTCTTC.

The chain employs TRBV15 and TRBJ2-7, with D uncertain. The CDR3 has 14 residues. Deletions cut 0 bases from V and 2 bases from J, with 8 bases between. Germline loops: CDR1 LNHNV, CDR2 YYDKDF (reference sequence). In DNA form, the CDR3 reads TGTGCCACCAGCAGAGAGGTCAGAACCTACGAGCAGTACTTC. It specifies CATSREVRTYEQYF.

This clone was seen once. V is TRBV30 and J is TRBJ2-3; D ambiguous. V lost 4 bases and J 2 bases, leaving 16 bases between the germline ends. CDR3 length: 15 amino acids. CDR1 and CDR2 from the germline V gene are GTSNPN and SVGIG (reference sequence). The DNA for the CDR3 is TGTGCCTGGACCGCACTCTCCTTACCCACAGATACGCAGTATTTT. Its protein product is CAWTALSLPTDTQYF.

The genes are TRBV7-8 and TRBJ1-1; no reliable D call. This CDR3 region has 15 residues. Deletions cut 5 bases from V and 2 bases from J, with 15 bases between. The germline gives CDR1 SGHVS, CDR2 FQNEAQ. The CDR3 sequence is CASSPLMKRNTEAFF. The CDR3 nucleotides are TGTGCCAGCAGCCCTCTGATGAAGAGAAACACTGAAGCTTTCTTT. The variable domain in full, with the rest retrieved from reference TRBV7-8 and TRBJ1-1, is GAGVSQSPRYKVAKRGQDVALRCDPISGHVSLFWYQQALGQGPEFLTYFQNEAQLDKSGLPSDRFFAERPEGSVSTLKIQRTQQEDSAVYLCASSPLMKRNTEAFFGQGTRLTVV.

CDR3 region: CASSFTLGTSGYNEQFF. The CDR3 coding sequence is TGTGCCAGCAGCTTTACCCTTGGGACTAGCGGCTACAATGAGCAGTTCTTC. V and J are TRBV3-1 (or the pseudogene TRBV3-2) and TRBJ2-1; 11 bases agree with TRBD2. After removal of 5 bases from V and 3 bases from J, the junction contained 9 bases not matched to a gene. The germline CDR1 and CDR2 sequences are LGHDT and YNNKEL (reference sequence). The CDR3 is made up of 17 amino acids.

The J gene is TRBJ1-5, the V gene TRBV27; D gene unclear. The CDR3 totals 14 residues. The V end lost 2 bases, the J end lost 3 bases, and 8 bases lay between the germline ends. CDR1 is MNHEY and CDR2 is SMNVEV in the germline V gene (reference sequence). The CDR3 protein is CASSLGGDNQPQHF. The CDR3, as DNA: TGTGCCAGCAGTTTAGGAGGAGACAATCAGCCCCAGCATTTT.

The CDR3 here is CASSLGPDRGNTGELFF. CDR3 nucleotides: TGTGCCAGCAGCTTGGGGCCAGACAGGGGGAACACCGGGGAGCTGTTTTTT. The chain recombines TRBV5-8 with TRBJ2-2, with 8 bases matching TRBD1. Germline V gene sequence: CDR1 SGHTS, CDR2 YDEGEE. This CDR3 region has 17 residues. After removal of 0 bases from V and 1 base from J, the junction contained 5 bases not matched to a gene.

The chain carries TRBV19 and TRBJ2-7; D might be TRBD2 (8 bases). The CDR3 extends over 13 amino acids. Germline V gene sequence: CDR1 LNHDA, CDR2 SQIVND (reference sequence). The germline V and J ends were trimmed by 6 bases and 3 bases, with 12 bases remaining between them. The CDR3 nucleotides are TGTGCCAGTAGCGGGAGGGACAGCTACGAGCAGTACTTC. Translation: CASSGRDSYEQYF.